Presented here are 29 T cell receptor beta chains from one specimen sequenced in a study of shared clonotypes between healthy human individuals. Using immunoSEQ multiplex PCR, the repertoire was profiled, and TCRdb retains in-frame clones only, with some absent. The top ten hold under 2% of the sample, which has around 1.9 million clones, about 92% seen once. Cells designated naive CD8 were CD45RO-negative and were positively selected for CCR7, with terminally differentiated effector memory CD45RA+ cells excluded. Source material: naive CD8+ T cells from PBMCs. The receptors here all came from a man aged 18 to 30 in good health. Some clones in this sample may be carry-over from other donors' samples.

This clone was recorded once. The V call is TRBV5-8, the J call TRBJ1-1, with no clear D. The CDR3 length is 14 residues. The germline CDR1 and CDR2 sequences are SGHTS and YDEGEE. Trimming took off 0 bases at V and 1 base at J, with 7 bases between the two ends. The CDR3 DNA reads TGTGCCAGCAGCTTGGTTCACCAGAACACTGAAGCTTTCTTT. Its protein product is CASSLVHQNTEAFF.

V usage is TRBV7-9 and J usage is TRBJ2-3, with D possibly matching TRBD1 (5 bases). Per germline, CDR1 SEHNR and CDR2 FQNEAQ (reference sequence). Trimming removed 3 bases from V and 2 bases from J, with 15 bases in between. The CDR3 runs 16 residues. The CDR3 coding sequence is TGTGCCAGCAGCTTTGAAGACAGTCATCTCACAGATACGCAGTATTTT. Encoded protein: CASSFEDSHLTDTQYF.

The CDR3 sequence is CASSYWGSGELFF. CDR3 coding DNA: TGTGCCAGCAGTTACTGGGGGTCCGGGGAGCTGTTTTTT. The chain links TRBV27 to TRBJ2-2; D tentatively fits TRBD1 or TRBD2 (5 bases each). The CDR3 covers 13 residues. Germline V gene sequence: CDR1 MNHEY, CDR2 SMNVEV (reference sequence). The V end was cut by 4 bases, the J end by 6 bases, with 9 bases between.

This rearrangement joins TRBV7-8 to TRBJ2-7; D may be TRBD2 (5 bases). The CDR3 has 14 residues. V shed 6 bases and J shed 5 bases, with 17 bases lying between them. CDR1 is SGHVS and CDR2 is FQNEAQ in the germline V gene. DNA for the CDR3: TGTGCCAGCAGTCGTCTGACTGCCGGGGACGAGCAGTACTTC. Translated: CASSRLTAGDEQYF.

The genes are TRBV5-1 and TRBJ2-4; maybe TRBD2 (6 bases). The CDR3 consists of 16 residues. V dropped 4 bases and J dropped 3 bases, with 17 bases sitting between them. From germline, CDR1 is SGHRS and CDR2 YFSETQ. The DNA for the CDR3 is TGCGCCAGCAGCCGCTGGGGGGTGTATTACAAAAACATTCAGTACTTC. Protein product: CASSRWGVYYKNIQYF.

This rearrangement joins TRBV7-6 to TRBJ2-5, with TRBD1 matching 7 bases. CDR1 and CDR2 (germline): SGHVS, FNYEAQ. The V gene end was trimmed by 2 bases and the J gene end by 2 bases; junction bases not matched to a gene: 5. The CDR3 extends over 15 amino acids. The CDR3 bases are TGTGCCAGCAGCTTAATGGACAGGCCTCAAGAGACCCAGTACTTC. Its protein is CASSLMDRPQETQYF.

This chain links TRBV2 with TRBJ2-1, with TRBD2 matching 10 bases. The V gene's germline CDR1 is SNHLY and CDR2 FYNNEI. The length of the CDR3 is 16 residues. The V gene end was trimmed by 6 bases and the J gene end by 5 bases; junction bases not matched to a gene: 10. For the CDR3, the DNA is TGTGCCAGCAGAGGCTCGCGAGCGGGAGGGGACAATGAGCAGTTCTTC. This sequence encodes CASRGSRAGGDNEQFF.

This chain links TRBV4-3 with TRBJ2-3; possibly TRBD1 for D (6 bases). Germline V gives CDR1 LGHNA, CDR2 YSLEER. V lost 3 bases and J lost 1, with 14 bases in between. The CDR3 loop spans 16 amino acids. CDR3 in DNA: TGCGCCAGCAGCCAGGCCGCGACAGGACGCACAGATACGCAGTATTTT. Its translation is CASSQAATGRTDTQYF.

J is TRBJ1-5 and V is TRBV19; D gene uncertain. Germline CDR1 and CDR2: LNHDA and SQIVND (reference sequence). Between the trimmed V and J ends, which lost 0 bases and 0 bases, there was a span of 21 bases. This CDR3 has 20 residues. The CDR3 DNA reads as TGTGCCAGTAGTATAGATAATCAGGCCACACTTACCTATAGCAATCAGCCCCAGCATTTT. This gives the protein CASSIDNQATLTYSNQPQHF.

V usage is TRBV7-9 and J usage is TRBJ2-3, with 7 nucleotides matching TRBD2. Trimming at V came to 5 bases and at J to 3 bases, leaving 17 bases not matched to a gene. Germline V gene lookup returns CDR1 SEHNR and CDR2 FQNEAQ (reference sequence). The length of the CDR3 is 18 residues. The CDR3 region is CASSTWASGQSETDTQYF. CDR3 DNA: TGTGCCAGCAGCACATGGGCTAGCGGCCAATCCGAAACAGATACGCAGTATTTT.

The chain employs TRBV12-5 and TRBJ2-5; TRBD1 matches at 8 bases. CDR1 and CDR2 from the germline V gene are LGHNT and FRNRAP. The J segment lost 4 bases and the V segment lost 6 bases, leaving 4 bases of the junction unmatched. The CDR3 length is 13 residues. Here the CDR3 reads CASGDDRGETQYF. For the CDR3, the DNA is TGTGCTAGTGGAGACGACAGGGGAGAGACCCAGTACTTC.

The V call is TRBV19, the J call TRBJ2-1; unclear D gene. This CDR3 is 14 amino acids long. Deletions cut 3 bases from V and 9 bases from J, with 15 bases between. Germline V CDR1 and CDR2: LNHDA, SQIVND (reference sequence). The CDR3 nucleotides are TGTGCCAGTAGTATTTCACTATCCGGTGGTGAGCAGTTCTTC. This translates into CASSISLSGGEQFF.

The V call is TRBV9, the J call TRBJ2-2; D assignment may be TRBD1 or TRBD2 (7 bases each). Germline CDR1 SGDLS, CDR2 YYNGEE. The CDR3 is made up of 20 amino acids. Trimming stripped 0 bases from V and 1 base from J, with 22 bases between. In DNA, the CDR3 is TGTGCCAGCAGCGTAGATGTGTGGGAGGGGGCGATGCTGAACACCGGGGAGCTGTTTTTT. It translates to CASSVDVWEGAMLNTGELFF.

The chain carries TRBV7-2 and TRBJ2-1, with TRBD2 matching over 7 bases. Germline V CDR1 and CDR2: SGHTA, FQGNSA. V shed 4 bases, J shed 0 bases, and the junction held 12 bases outside the gene matches. The CDR3 runs 18 residues. In nucleotides, the CDR3 is TGTGCCAGCAGCTCCCTCACACTAGCGCCGAGCTCCTACAATGAGCAGTTCTTC. Protein product: CASSSLTLAPSSYNEQFF.

CDR3 sequence reads: CASQAFTGELFF. The CDR3 nucleotides are TGTGCCAGCCAGGCATTCACCGGGGAGCTGTTTTTT. The V and J genes are TRBV2 and TRBJ2-2; D is uncertain. The germline gives CDR1 SNHLY, CDR2 FYNNEI. This CDR3 has 12 residues. Trimming cost V 8 bases and J 4 bases, with 8 bases left between them.

The chain couples TRBV5-4 to TRBJ2-2; 7 bases align to TRBD1. Per the germline V gene, CDR1 is SGHNT and CDR2 is YYREEE (reference sequence). The junction had 15 bases not matched to a gene; V was cut back by 4 bases and J by 3 bases. CDR3 length: 18 residues. CDR3 loop: CASSPLGRGPWDTGELFF. CDR3 DNA: TGTGCCAGCAGCCCCCTAGGTAGGGGGCCATGGGACACCGGGGAGCTGTTTTTT. The complete variable domain, with remaining parts taken from reference TRBV5-4 and TRBJ2-2, reads ETGVTQSPTHLIKTRGQQVTLRCSSQSGHNTVSWYQQALGQGPQFIFQYYREEENGRGNFPPRFSGLQFPNYSSELNVNALELDDSALYLCASSPLGRGPWDTGELFFGEGSRLTVL.

The chain uses TRBV5-6 and TRBJ1-3, with D possibly matching TRBD1 (5 bases). V lost 4 bases to trimming and J lost 0 bases, with 17 bases between them. Per germline, CDR1 SGHDT and CDR2 YYEEEE. The CDR3 consists of 17 residues. CDR3 amino acids: CASSAPFDSRSGNTIYF. The CDR3 nucleotides read TGTGCCAGCAGCGCCCCCTTCGACAGTCGCTCTGGAAACACCATATATTTT.

This rearrangement joins TRBV7-9 to TRBJ2-5; 8 bases are a match to TRBD1. The J call is in doubt because the DNA end fits TRBJ2-7 better. This CDR3 has 13 amino acids. CDR1 is SEHNR and CDR2 is FQNEAQ in the germline V gene (reference sequence). CDR3 sequence: CASSFTGGYEQYF. The CDR3 nucleotides read TGTGCCAGCAGCTTCACAGGGGGCTACGAGCAGTACTTC.

This clone was observed once. The chain is built from TRBV5-4 and TRBJ2-5; D is possibly TRBD1 or TRBD2 (6 bases each). The germline V gene encodes CDR1 SGHNT and CDR2 YYREEE (reference sequence). Between the trimmed V and J ends, which lost 4 bases and 4 bases, there was a span of 29 bases. The CDR3 length is 19 residues. CDR3 region: CASSPQAGWGRDGAETQYF. The CDR3 bases are TGTGCCAGCAGCCCCCAGGCAGGGTGGGGGCGGGATGGGGCAGAGACCCAGTACTTC.

The chain links TRBV29-1 to TRBJ2-1; TRBD2 aligns across 13 bases. Per the germline V gene, CDR1 is SQVTM and CDR2 is ANQGSEA. The CDR3 runs 14 residues. V dropped 5 bases and J dropped 5; count of bases not matched to a gene: 3. The CDR3 loop is CSVRGTSGDNEQFF. The CDR3 DNA reads as TGCAGCGTTCGGGGGACTAGCGGGGACAATGAGCAGTTCTTC.

V and J are TRBV20-1 and TRBJ1-2; D is uncertain. This CDR3 contains 11 residues. V was clipped by 3 bases and J by 7 bases, with 9 bases between them. Germline lookup yields CDR1 DFQATT and CDR2 SNEGSKA (reference sequence). CDR3 loop: CSARHFSGYTF. The DNA for the CDR3 is TGCAGTGCTAGGCACTTCTCTGGCTACACCTTC.

V gene TRBV29-1 combines with J gene TRBJ2-1; D uncertain. Trimming removed 3 bases from V and 6 bases from J, with 3 bases in between. The CDR3 is 10 residues long. Germline CDR1 SQVTM, CDR2 ANQGSEA. The CDR3 nucleotides read TGCAGCGTTGACAGCAATGAGCAGTTCTTC. It translates to CSVDSNEQFF.

This chain connects TRBV4-1 to TRBJ2-3; D might be TRBD2 (5 bases). Germline V CDR1 and CDR2: MGHRA, YSYEKL. V gave up 3 bases and J gave up 2 bases, with 12 bases separating them. The CDR3 covers 15 residues. The CDR3, as DNA: TGCGCCAGCAGCCATAGGTGGGAGCCCACAGATACGCAGTATTTT. It is translated as CASSHRWEPTDTQYF.

This clone was seen once. The chain carries TRBV7-9 and TRBJ2-5; TRBD1 agrees at 9 bases. Germline trimming cut 0 bases from V and 6 bases from J; bases unmatched to any gene: 5. The CDR3 runs 15 residues. The germline V gene has CDR1 SEHNR and CDR2 FQNEAQ (reference sequence). The CDR3 loop is CASSLARGTGKTQYF. CDR3 DNA sequence: TGTGCCAGCAGCTTAGCCCGCGGGACAGGGAAGACCCAGTACTTC.

The rearrangement joins TRBV10-2 to TRBJ2-1; a possible D gene is TRBD1 (6 bases). The CDR3 length is 11 residues. Trimming pared 8 bases from V and 9 bases from J, leaving 11 bases between. Per the germline V gene, CDR1 is WSHSY and CDR2 is SAAADI. In DNA, the CDR3 is TGCGCCAGCGGTACAGGGATTGAGCAGTTCTTC. Protein: CASGTGIEQFF.

This chain links TRBV4-1 with TRBJ1-5; D unresolved. The V gene lost 1 base and the J gene lost 6 bases, with 13 bases spanning the gap. This CDR3 has 15 residues. Germline CDR1 MGHRA, CDR2 YSYEKL. CDR3 sequence: CASSQASRRGQPQHF. The CDR3 DNA reads TGCGCCAGCAGCCAAGCCTCCCGTCGAGGTCAGCCCCAGCATTTT.

The gene calls are TRBV28 and TRBJ2-7; 7 bases agree with TRBD2. Trimming cost V 3 bases and J 2 bases; bases outside gene matches: 7. The CDR3 extends over 15 amino acids. Germline CDR1 and CDR2: MDHEN and SYDVKM. CDR3: CASSFGTINAYEQYF. The CDR3 bases are TGTGCCAGCAGTTTCGGGACTATCAACGCCTACGAGCAGTACTTC. The whole variable domain, remainder taken from reference TRBV28 and TRBJ2-7, is DVKVTQSSRYLVKRTGEKVFLECVQDMDHENMFWYRQDPGLGLRLIYFSYDVKMKEKGDIPEGYSVSREKKERFSLILESASTNQTSMYLCASSFGTINAYEQYFGPGTRLTVT.

The V and J genes are TRBV7-8 and TRBJ1-1, with D tentatively TRBD1 (5 bases). CDR3 size: 15 residues. The germline V gene encodes CDR1 SGHVS and CDR2 FQNEAQ. V was cut by 5 bases and J by 0 bases, with 13 bases left in between. For the CDR3, the DNA is TGTGCCAGCAGCCCCAGGGCCCAACTGAACACTGAAGCTTTCTTT. It codes for CASSPRAQLNTEAFF.

The J gene is TRBJ1-2, the V gene TRBV11-2, with D possibly being TRBD1 (5 bases). CDR3 length equals 15 residues. Germline loops: CDR1 SGHAT, CDR2 FQNNGV. V gave up 3 bases and J gave up 2 bases, with 13 bases separating them. The CDR3 DNA reads as TGTGCCAGCAGCTTTGGGGCGACAGAGAACTATGGCTACACCTTC. The encoded protein is CASSFGATENYGYTF. The variable domain in full, completed from reference TRBV11-2 and TRBJ1-2, reads EAGVAQSPRYKIIEKRQSVAFWCNPISGHATLYWYQQILGQGPKLLIQFQNNGVVDDSQLPKDRFSAERLKGVDSTLKIQPAKLEDSAVYLCASSFGATENYGYTFGSGTRLTVV.